This TCR beta chain derives from a study of OX40 agonist ivuxolimab in advanced cancers. Across the study: Patients were treated with intravenous ivuxolimab, dosed at 0.01 to 10 mg/kg and infused every 2 weeks. Dose-escalation patients were diagnosed with hepatocellular carcinoma, melanoma, renal cell cancer or head and neck cancer.

V lost 1 base, J lost 3 bases, and 2 bases stayed unmatched. The CDR3 sequence is 14 residues long. CDR1 is MDHEN and CDR2 is SYDVKM in the germline V gene. TCRdb keeps only in-frame clones here, not all; method: immunoSEQ multiplex PCR. The sample lists under 85,000 clones; approximately 90% were seen once. Sample: CD4+ or CD8+ T cells sorted from blood, taken in a trial of the OX40 agonist ivuxolimab. The chain carries TRBV28 and TRBJ2-7; 8 nucleotides align to TRBD1. This sequence was found in an adult with an advanced solid tumor such as melanoma, head and neck, liver or kidney cancer. CDR3 protein: CASSLSGGYYEQYF. DNA of the CDR3: TGTGCCAGCAGTTTATCAGGGGGCTACTACGAGCAGTACTTC.